Presented here are 19 T cell receptor beta chains from one specimen sequenced in a study of tumor-infiltrating lymphocytes in oesophageal squamous cell carcinoma. TCRdb reanalysed the PCR reads using MiXCR and keeps one entry per CDR3 protein. Of around 20,000 distinct CDR3 sequences in the sample, around two fifths were seen once. The source material was esophageal tumor tissue. The receptors come from a male donor with esophageal squamous cell carcinoma.

This chain joins TRBV6-1 and TRBJ2-1, with D maybe TRBD2 (5 bases). Gene TRBJ2-5 matches the end of the DNA better, so the J call may be wrong. The CDR3 has 14 amino acids. Germline V gene data show CDR1 as MNHNS and CDR2 as SASEGT. CDR3 in amino acids: CASSEAGSSETQYF. DNA for the CDR3: TGTGCCAGCAGTGAAGCGGGTTCTAGCGAGACCCAGTACTTC.

The table lists this clonotype with a few counts. The rearrangement uses TRBV12-3 or TRBV12-4 and TRBJ2-5; TRBD2 agrees at 7 bases. The J call may be wrong; the DNA end is better matched by TRBJ2-7. The CDR3 spans 13 residues. The CDR3 DNA reads as TGTGCCAGCAGTAAGAATAGCGGGTACGAGCAGTACTTC. Residues: CASSKNSGYEQYF.

The CDR3 reads CASSLVGLAGGDTQYF. In DNA, the CDR3 is TGTGCCAGCAGCTTAGTGGGACTAGCGGGAGGTGATACGCAGTATTTT. The V gene is TRBV7-6, the J gene TRBJ2-3; 15 nucleotides match TRBD2. Trimming at V came to 1 base and at J to 6 bases, leaving 2 bases not matched to a gene. CDR3 length: 16 amino acids. Germline V gene sequence: CDR1 SGHVS, CDR2 FNYEAQ.

The chain is built from TRBV9 and TRBJ2-7; D gene uncertain. This CDR3 contains 15 residues. The germline V gene has CDR1 SGDLS and CDR2 YYNGEE. Between the trimmed V and J ends, which lost 0 bases and 3 bases, there was a span of 13 bases. The DNA for the CDR3 is TGTGCCAGCAGCGTAGCCCCGGACGAAGACTACGAGCAGTACTTC. Translated, it gives CASSVAPDEDYEQYF.

The chain has TRBV12-5 and TRBJ2-5; tentatively, D is TRBD1 (7 bases). The J call is uncertain, as TRBJ2-1 better fits the DNA end. Germline CDR1 is LGHNT and CDR2 is FRNRAP. This CDR3 is 18 amino acids long. This chain's CDR3 is CASGLEPSFPTGRNEQFF. CDR3 nucleotide sequence: TGTGCTAGTGGTTTGGAACCCTCTTTTCCGACAGGGAGGAATGAGCAGTTCTTC.

V and J are TRBV7-3 and TRBJ2-1; D gene unclear. The closer fit of TRBJ2-7 to the DNA end suggests the J call may be wrong. CDR3 size: 12 residues. Germline CDR1 is SGHTA and CDR2 is FQGTGA. The CDR3 region has the DNA TGTGCCAGCAGCCTTGATCCCTACGAGCAGTACTTC. Its translation: CASSLDPYEQYF.

This clonotype came up a few times. A read error may produce the germline difference seen at one junction end. The chain combines TRBV15 with TRBJ2-1; 8 bases map to TRBD2. Germline lookup yields CDR1 LNHNV and CDR2 YYDKDF (reference sequence). The CDR3 totals 14 residues. The CDR3 loop is CATSNGRAYNEQFF. The CDR3 DNA reads TGTGCCACCAGCAACGGGAGGGCCTATAATGAGCAGTTCTTC.

J is TRBJ1-1 and V is TRBV15; 8 positions agree with TRBD1. CDR1 and CDR2 from the germline V gene are LNHNV and YYDKDF (reference sequence). This CDR3 region has 15 residues. Trimming at V came to 1 base and at J to 1 base, leaving 2 bases not matched to a gene. CDR3: CATSRGTGRNTEAFF. The CDR3 coding sequence is TGTGCCACCAGCAGAGGGACAGGGAGGAACACTGAAGCTTTCTTT.

The sample holds one count of this clonotype. CDR3 loop: CASSLGRDYGYTF. CDR3 sequence (DNA): TGTGCCAGCAGCTTAGGCAGGGACTATGGCTACACCTTC. The V call is TRBV7-2, the J call TRBJ1-2; D might be TRBD1 (5 bases). V dropped 1 base and J dropped 3 bases, with 6 bases sitting between them. The CDR3 runs 13 residues. The germline gives CDR1 SGHTA, CDR2 FQGNSA.

At least ten counts were recorded for this clonotype. The chain couples TRBV19 to TRBJ2-5; D tentatively fits TRBD1 or TRBD2 (5 bases each). The germline gives CDR1 LNHDA, CDR2 SQIVND (reference sequence). CDR3 size: 14 residues. Trimming stripped 5 bases from V and 5 bases from J, with 15 bases between. The CDR3 reads CASSGTRRVETQYF. In nucleotides, the CDR3 is TGTGCCAGTAGTGGGACCCGCAGGGTTGAGACCCAGTACTTC.

The chain joins TRBV19 to TRBJ1-2; D possibly corresponds to TRBD1 (5 bases). V dropped 5 bases and J dropped 6 bases, with 13 bases sitting between them. The length of the CDR3 is 13 residues. The germline gives CDR1 LNHDA, CDR2 SQIVND (reference sequence). CDR3 sequence (DNA): TGTGCCAGTAGTTTCTCGACAGTCCATGGCTACACCTTC. Protein product: CASSFSTVHGYTF.

At least ten counts were recorded for this clonotype. The rearrangement links TRBV10-3 to TRBJ1-1; D uncertain. Germline CDR1 is ENHRY and CDR2 is SYGVKD. Trimming took off 8 bases at V and 1 base at J, with 14 bases between the two ends. The CDR3 has 14 residues. The CDR3 sequence: CAIRISEGNTEAFF. In DNA, the CDR3 is TGTGCCATCCGGATTTCCGAAGGGAACACTGAAGCTTTCTTT.

This clonotype was picked up many times. The chain links TRBV5-1 to TRBJ1-2, with 8 positions matching TRBD1. Losses at the gene ends were 5 bases for V and 4 bases for J; bases not matched to a gene: 7. CDR3 length: 14 amino acids. From germline, CDR1 is SGHRS and CDR2 YFSETQ. The CDR3 loop reads CASSPDRGSYGYTF. CDR3 coding DNA: TGCGCCAGCAGTCCCGACAGGGGAAGCTATGGCTACACCTTC.

This clonotype was found many times. This may be a read error: a much more frequent sequence differs by one nucleotide. This chain joins TRBV12-5 and TRBJ2-7; tentatively, D is TRBD1 (6 bases). The CDR3 is 12 residues long. V lost 5 bases to trimming and J lost 7 bases, with 12 bases between them. Germline CDR1 and CDR2: LGHNT and FRNRAP. CDR3 amino acids: CASGRGWNEQYF. CDR3 in DNA: TGTGCTAGTGGTAGGGGGTGGAATGAGCAGTACTTC. The whole variable domain, filled in from reference TRBV12-5 and TRBJ2-7, reads DARVTQTPRHKVTEMGQEVTMRCQPILGHNTVFWYRQTMMQGLELLAYFRNRAPLDDSGMPKDRFSAEMPDATLATLKIQPSEPRDSAVYFCASGRGWNEQYFGPGTRLTVT.

This clonotype is judged medium-sized (0.01 to 0.1%). The DNA of the CDR3 is TGTGCCAGCTCGGGGGCTAGCGGCACAGATACGCAGTATTTT. Protein: CASSGASGTDTQYF. V is TRBV7-3 and J is TRBJ2-3; either TRBD1 or TRBD2 may fit D (6 bases each). The V end was cut by 8 bases, the J end by 1 base, with 13 bases between. The germline CDR1 and CDR2 sequences are SGHTA and FQGTGA. This CDR3 has 14 amino acids.

The DNA for the CDR3 is TGTGCCAGCAGCTTAGCGCTAGCGCCCTCCTACAATGAGCAGTACTTC. Translating it yields CASSLALAPSYNEQYF. The chain combines TRBV7-2 with TRBJ2-5, with D possibly TRBD2 on 6 matching bases. From germline, CDR1 is SGHTA and CDR2 FQGNSA. Trimming took 0 bases from V and 11 from J, leaving 22 bases between them. The CDR3 is 16 amino acids.

This clonotype was counted at least ten times. A read error is possible here, since a much larger clone lies one base away. The DNA of the CDR3 is TGTGCCAGCAGCCTCATCAACTCCGGGACTAGCGGCTACAATGAGCAGTACTTC. It is translated as CASSLINSGTSGYNEQYF. The chain carries TRBV7-9 and TRBJ2-1; 11 bases are shared with TRBD2. The J call could be wrong; TRBJ2-7 is a better fit for the DNA end. The germline CDR1 and CDR2 sequences are SEHNR and FQNEAQ (reference sequence). This CDR3 comprises 18 residues.

This clonotype came up many times. This chain connects TRBV7-9 to TRBJ2-2; TRBD1 agrees at 11 bases. Trimming took 7 bases from V and 5 from J; bases not matched to a gene: 12. CDR3 size: 17 residues. Germline V gene sequence: CDR1 SEHNR, CDR2 FQNEAQ (reference sequence). Here the CDR3 DNA reads TGTGCCAGCACCGAATACGACGGGACAGGGGGGACCGGGGAGCTGTTTTTT. Amino acids: CASTEYDGTGGTGELFF.

The V call is TRBV7-2, the J call TRBJ1-5, with D possibly matching TRBD1 (5 bases). The CDR3 runs to 16 residues. Germline CDR1 and CDR2: SGHTA and FQGNSA. The V end was cut by 1 base, the J end by 0 bases, with 10 bases between. This chain's CDR3 is CASSLVGVYSNQPQHF. CDR3 sequence (DNA): TGTGCCAGCAGCTTAGTGGGGGTTTATAGCAATCAGCCCCAGCATTTT.